The 2 T cell receptor beta chains reported below all come from one sample, sequenced in a study of brain T cells in children with intractable seizures. TCRdb keeps only in-frame clones here, not all; method: immunoSEQ multiplex PCR. The data contain around 38,000 clones, 80% to 95% of them singletons. The sequences come from peripheral blood, collected at surgery. The receptor set was obtained from a girl aged 2 to 9 with tuberous sclerosis and intractable seizures.

This chain links TRBV9 with TRBJ2-6; unclear D gene. The germline gives CDR1 SGDLS, CDR2 YYNGEE. The CDR3 length is 13 residues. Trimming cost V 6 bases and J 1 base, with 5 bases left between them. CDR3 region: CASKRSGANVLTF. The CDR3 DNA is TGTGCCAGCAAAAGGTCTGGGGCCAACGTCCTGACTTTC.

The gene calls are TRBV6-2 or TRBV6-3 and TRBJ2-1; 8 bases align to TRBD1. The germline V gene encodes CDR1 MNHEY and CDR2 SVGEGT. J gave up 6 bases and V 2 bases, and 3 bases lay outside the gene matches. The CDR3 covers 14 residues. The CDR3 spells CASSYGTGLNEQFF. The CDR3 coding sequence is TGTGCCAGCAGTTACGGGACAGGCCTCAATGAGCAGTTCTTC.